This T cell receptor beta chain was documented in a study of cytomegalovirus exposure and HLA in healthy donors. Study-level results: It was likely that a cluster of highly shared sequence variants was a sequencing artifact. HLA alleles showed associations with about 15,000 TCR beta sequences in a later analysis, at a 0.05 false discovery rate. Trimming of TCR beta V- and J-genes showed a link, identified in a later analysis, to a missense DCLRE1C variant.

This clone has just a few counts. What it binds is unknown. Germline lookup yields CDR1 MNHEY and CDR2 SVGAGI. The length of the CDR3 is 15 residues. Trimming left V 0 bases short and J 2 bases short, with 10 bases between. PCR primers comprised 60 Vbeta and 13 Jbeta primers. The method was immunoSEQ multiplex PCR; TCRdb's version includes in-frame clones alone and lacks a portion of them. The table has roughly 98,000 clones, about 81% seen once. This TCR was recovered from a middle-aged man in good health and CMV-seronegative. The chain has TRBV6-5 and TRBJ1-2; D is uncertain. Sequenced input: PBMCs. The CDR3 is CASSYSETENYGYTF. In DNA form, the CDR3 reads TGTGCCAGCAGTTACTCTGAAACGGAGAACTATGGCTACACCTTC.